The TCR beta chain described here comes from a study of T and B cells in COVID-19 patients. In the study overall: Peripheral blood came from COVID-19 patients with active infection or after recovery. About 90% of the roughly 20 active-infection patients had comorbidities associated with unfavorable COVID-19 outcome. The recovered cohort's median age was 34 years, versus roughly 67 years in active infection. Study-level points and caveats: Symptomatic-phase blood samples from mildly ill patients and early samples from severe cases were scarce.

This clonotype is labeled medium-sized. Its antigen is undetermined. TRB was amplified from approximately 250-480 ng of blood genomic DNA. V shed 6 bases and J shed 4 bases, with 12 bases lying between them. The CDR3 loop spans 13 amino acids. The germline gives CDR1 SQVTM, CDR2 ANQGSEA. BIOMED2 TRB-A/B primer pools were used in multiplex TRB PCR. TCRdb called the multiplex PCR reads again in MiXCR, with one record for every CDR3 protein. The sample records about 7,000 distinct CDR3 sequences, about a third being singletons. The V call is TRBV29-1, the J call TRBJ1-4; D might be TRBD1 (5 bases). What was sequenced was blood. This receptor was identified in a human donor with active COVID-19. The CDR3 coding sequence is TGCAGCGTACGAGGGGCTGGTAATGAAAAACTGTTTTTT. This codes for CSVRGAGNEKLFF.